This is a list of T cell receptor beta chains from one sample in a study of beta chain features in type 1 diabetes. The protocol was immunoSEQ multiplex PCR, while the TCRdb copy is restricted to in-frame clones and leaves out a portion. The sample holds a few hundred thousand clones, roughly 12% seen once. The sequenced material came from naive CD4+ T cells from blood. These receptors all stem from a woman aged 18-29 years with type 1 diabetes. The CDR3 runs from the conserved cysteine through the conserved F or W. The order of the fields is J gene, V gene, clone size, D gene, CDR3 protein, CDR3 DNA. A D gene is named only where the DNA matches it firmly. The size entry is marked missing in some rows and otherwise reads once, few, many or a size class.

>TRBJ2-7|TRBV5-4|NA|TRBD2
CASSTLPTSGSEQYF
TGTGCCAGCAGCACCCTGCCGACTAGCGGGAGCGAGCAGTACTTC
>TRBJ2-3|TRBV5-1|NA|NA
CASSLGLLTDTQYF
TGCGCCAGCAGCTTGGGACTACTCACAGATACGCAGTATTTT
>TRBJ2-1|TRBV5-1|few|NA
CASSPLANSNYNEQFF
TGCGCCAGCAGCCCGTTAGCCAATTCTAACTACAATGAGCAGTTCTTC
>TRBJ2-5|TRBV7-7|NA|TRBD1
CASSSPRTGQETQYF
TGTGCCAGCAGCTCCCCAAGGACAGGGCAAGAGACCCAGTACTTC
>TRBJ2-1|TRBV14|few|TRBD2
CASSSSGRTYNEQFF
TGTGCCAGCAGCTCTAGCGGGAGGACCTACAATGAGCAGTTCTTC
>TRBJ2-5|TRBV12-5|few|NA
CASGARGEGGKETQYF
TGTGCTAGTGGTGCCCGGGGGGAAGGGGGAAAAGAGACCCAGTACTTC
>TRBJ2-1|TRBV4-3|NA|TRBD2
CASSQRSGSSYNEQFF
TGCGCCAGCAGCCAACGTAGCGGGAGCTCCTACAATGAGCAGTTCTTC
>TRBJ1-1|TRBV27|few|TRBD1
CASSADRGNAEAFF
TGTGCCAGCAGTGCAGACAGGGGGAACGCTGAAGCTTTCTTT
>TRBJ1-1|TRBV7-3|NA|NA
CASSPTGNTEAFF
TGTGCCAGCAGTCCGACAGGGAACACTGAAGCTTTCTTT
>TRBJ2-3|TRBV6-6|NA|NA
CASRLRGEDTQYF
TGTGCCAGCAGATTGCGGGGAGAAGATACGCAGTATTTT
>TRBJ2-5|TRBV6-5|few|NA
CASCSWDTTETQYF
TGTGCCAGCTGTAGCTGGGACACAACAGAGACCCAGTACTTC
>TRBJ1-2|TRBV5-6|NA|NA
CASSLLNSEIQYGYTF
TGTGCCAGCAGCTTGTTGAACAGTGAGATTCAGTATGGCTACACCTTC
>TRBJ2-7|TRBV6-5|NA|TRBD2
CASSYSTGGSYEQYF
TGTGCCAGCAGTTACTCCACGGGCGGGAGCTACGAGCAGTACTTC
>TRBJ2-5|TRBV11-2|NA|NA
CASSLRGRAAETQYF
TGTGCCAGCAGCTTAAGGGGGAGGGCCGCGGAGACCCAGTACTTC
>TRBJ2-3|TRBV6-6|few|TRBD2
CASSDSGRATDTQYF
TGTGCCAGCAGCGATAGCGGGAGGGCCACAGATACGCAGTATTTT
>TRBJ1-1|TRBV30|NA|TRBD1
CAGLTGSNTEAFF
TGTGCCGGCCTGACAGGGTCGAACACTGAAGCTTTCTTT
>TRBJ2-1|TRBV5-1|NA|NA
CASSSAGRISYNEQFF
TGCGCCAGCAGCTCCGCTGGGAGGATAAGTTACAATGAGCAGTTCTTC
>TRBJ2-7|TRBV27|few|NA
CASSLQAEVSYEQYF
TGTGCCAGCAGTTTGCAAGCCGAGGTATCCTACGAGCAGTACTTC
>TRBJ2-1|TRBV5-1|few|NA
CASSQGSSSYNEQFF
TGCGCCAGCAGCCAGGGGTCCTCCTCCTACAATGAGCAGTTCTTC
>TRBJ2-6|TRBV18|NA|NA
CASSPQGRGANVLTF
TGTGCCAGCTCACCCCAGGGGCGAGGGGCCAACGTCCTGACTTTC
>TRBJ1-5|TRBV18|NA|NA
CASSPSLSNQPQHF
TGTGCCAGCTCACCCTCCTTGAGCAATCAGCCCCAGCATTTT
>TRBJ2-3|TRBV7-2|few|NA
CASSLDGPTSGTDTQYF
TGTGCCAGCAGCTTAGATGGGCCCACCTCCGGCACAGATACGCAGTATTTT
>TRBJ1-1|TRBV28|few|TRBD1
CATQGAMNTEAFF
TGTGCCACACAGGGGGCCATGAACACTGAAGCTTTCTTT
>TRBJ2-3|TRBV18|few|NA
CASSPPGSGIVTQYF
TGTGCCAGCTCACCACCCGGTTCAGGGATCGTGACGCAGTATTTT
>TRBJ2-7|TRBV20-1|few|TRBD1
CSARDRSGQYF
TGCAGTGCTAGGGACAGGTCCGGGCAGTACTTC
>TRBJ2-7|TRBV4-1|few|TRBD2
CASSLGRLAGDLLYEQYF
TGCGCCAGCAGCCTGGGTCGACTAGCGGGAGACCTCCTCTACGAGCAGTACTTC
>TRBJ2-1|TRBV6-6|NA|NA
CASRDRLGLYNEQFF
TGTGCCAGCAGGGATCGACTAGGTCTGTATAATGAGCAGTTCTTC
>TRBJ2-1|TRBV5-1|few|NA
CASSLAWDSDEQFF
TGCGCCAGCAGCTTGGCCTGGGACTCGGATGAGCAGTTCTTC
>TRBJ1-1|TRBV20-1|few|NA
CSASKNTEAFF
TGCAGTGCTAGCAAGAACACTGAAGCTTTCTTT
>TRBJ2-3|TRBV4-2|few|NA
CASSQGTMTSTDTQYF
TGTGCCAGCAGCCAAGGGACTATGACTAGCACAGATACGCAGTATTTT
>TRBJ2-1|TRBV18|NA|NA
CASSLSSPASSYNEQFF
TGTGCCAGCTCACTCTCGAGCCCCGCGAGCTCCTACAATGAGCAGTTCTTC
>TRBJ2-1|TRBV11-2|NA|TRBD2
CASSLWGLGTSSYNEQFF
TGTGCCAGCAGCTTATGGGGACTTGGGACTAGCTCCTACAATGAGCAGTTCTTC
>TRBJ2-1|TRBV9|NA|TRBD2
CASSVVGRGWNEQFF
TGTGCCAGCAGCGTAGTCGGGAGGGGGTGGAATGAGCAGTTCTTC
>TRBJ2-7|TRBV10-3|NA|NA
CAISEETRDEQYF
TGTGCCATCAGTGAGGAGACTAGGGACGAGCAGTACTTC
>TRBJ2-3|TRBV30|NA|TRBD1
CAWSGSDRDTDTQYF
TGTGCCTGGAGTGGTTCGGACAGGGACACAGATACGCAGTATTTT
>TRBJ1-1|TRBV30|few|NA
CAWSAYYEAFF
TGTGCCTGGAGTGCATACTATGAAGCTTTCTTT
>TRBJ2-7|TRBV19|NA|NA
CASSMGRHFEQYF
TGTGCCAGTAGTATGGGCCGTCATTTCGAGCAGTACTTC
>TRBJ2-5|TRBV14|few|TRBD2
CASSPGLAGARETQYF
TGTGCCAGCAGCCCGGGACTAGCGGGAGCTCGGGAGACCCAGTACTTC
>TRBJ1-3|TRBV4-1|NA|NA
CASSQGRDSSGNTIYF
TGCGCCAGCAGCCAAGGGAGGGACTCGTCTGGAAACACCATATATTTT
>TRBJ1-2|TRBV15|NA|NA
CATSRDRGGSYGYTF
TGTGCCACCAGCAGAGATCGGGGGGGAAGCTATGGCTACACCTTC
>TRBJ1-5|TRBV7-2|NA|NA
CASSTYRNQPQHF
TGTGCCAGCAGCACCTACAGGAATCAGCCCCAGCATTTT
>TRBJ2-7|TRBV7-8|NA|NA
CASSFTGPYEQYF
TGTGCCAGCAGCTTCACAGGTCCCTACGAGCAGTACTTC
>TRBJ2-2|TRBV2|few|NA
CASSPQGPGELFF
TGTGCCAGCAGTCCCCAGGGCCCCGGGGAGCTGTTTTTT
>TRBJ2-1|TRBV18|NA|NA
CASSPQEARTYNEQFF
TGTGCCAGCTCTCCCCAGGAGGCTAGAACCTACAATGAGCAGTTCTTC